The rows below give T cell receptor beta chains drawn from one sample of a study of identical twins. TCRdb re-analysed the 5' RACE reads in MiXCR, keeping a single row per CDR3 protein. The table includes some 570,000 distinct CDR3 sequences, approximately 20% detected once. These same records also appear under a second study, on yellow fever vaccine responses in identical twins.

The material sequenced was CD4+ T cells sorted from blood. Receptors were obtained from a woman aged 18-35 years in good health. Both conserved end residues are part of each CDR3. Each record gives: J gene, V gene, CDR3 protein.

TRBJ2-1,TRBV27,CASSPRDLPSYNEQFF
TRBJ2-1,TRBV5-1,CASSLELAPYNEQFF
TRBJ2-4,TRBV20-1,CSARGEAGTSGSIDIQYF
TRBJ2-1,TRBV29-1,CSGRGGPTIGTNEQFF
TRBJ1-5,TRBV12-3/TRBV12-4,CASSVASNQPQHF
TRBJ2-1,TRBV12-3/TRBV12-4,CASSSRPHTYNEQFF
TRBJ2-1,TRBV4-2,CASSQGTSGVNYNEQFF
TRBJ2-1,TRBV2,CASSDRMEQFF
TRBJ1-1,TRBV20-1,CSAREQGKNTEAFF
TRBJ1-6,TRBV6-1,CASSDTGNRGLNSPLHF
TRBJ2-1,TRBV12-3/TRBV12-4,CASSYQRFNNEQFF
TRBJ2-6,TRBV24-1,CATSDQSSGANVLTF
TRBJ2-7,TRBV9,CASSAGPLMGHEQYF
TRBJ2-5,TRBV14,CASSRATKGGGERTQYF
TRBJ2-2,TRBV19,CASSIPQLASGELFF
TRBJ2-1,TRBV6-5,CASSYIPGGINNEQFF
TRBJ2-3,TRBV7-9,CASSLGAGVTDTQYF
TRBJ2-7,TRBV6-9,CASSFTSGQYEQYF
TRBJ2-1,TRBV24-1,CATSDSGGTYNEQFF
TRBJ2-1,TRBV11-2,CASSFGRDSYNEQFF
TRBJ2-1,TRBV29-1,CSFGSGRISYNEQFF
TRBJ2-1,TRBV12-3/TRBV12-4,CASSRRGVDEQFF
TRBJ1-2,TRBV28,CASSFRTEAGGYTF
TRBJ2-1,TRBV12-3/TRBV12-4,CASSLVLAGDNEQFF
TRBJ2-3,TRBV5-1,CASSLLGLAGGTDTQYF
TRBJ2-7,TRBV20-1,CSARDGAGPSYEQYF
TRBJ2-1,TRBV20-1,CSADSGRVDEQFF
TRBJ2-1,TRBV12-3/TRBV12-4,CASRLRGDDNEQFF
TRBJ2-7,TRBV28,CASRYLRGYEQYF
TRBJ1-4,TRBV6-1,CASSEGQGVEKLFF
TRBJ2-1,TRBV28,CASSRGIAGAPPYNEQFF
TRBJ2-1,TRBV14,CASSHHGRISYNEQFF
TRBJ1-5,TRBV20-1,CSAKVPNQPQHF
TRBJ2-2,TRBV29-1,CSVGGYTGELFF
TRBJ2-2,TRBV28,CASSLLTSGGTGELFF
TRBJ2-5,TRBV10-3,CAISETSGHQETQYF
TRBJ2-2,TRBV6-1,CASNRGFSNTGELFF
TRBJ2-1,TRBV19,CASSLYPGGEQFF
TRBJ1-4,TRBV2,CASSENRPRGSEKLFF
TRBJ1-1,TRBV5-1,CASSRRGGDTEAFF
TRBJ2-3,TRBV18,CASSPGLDTDTQYF
TRBJ1-6,TRBV27,CASSSRTGGGNNSPLHF
TRBJ2-3,TRBV12-3/TRBV12-4,CASSFFRTDTQYF
TRBJ2-3,TRBV12-3/TRBV12-4,CASSLRLAGGSADTQYF
TRBJ2-1,TRBV24-1,CATSDPAESYNEQFF
TRBJ1-5,TRBV20-1,CSAISPGRGNQPQHF